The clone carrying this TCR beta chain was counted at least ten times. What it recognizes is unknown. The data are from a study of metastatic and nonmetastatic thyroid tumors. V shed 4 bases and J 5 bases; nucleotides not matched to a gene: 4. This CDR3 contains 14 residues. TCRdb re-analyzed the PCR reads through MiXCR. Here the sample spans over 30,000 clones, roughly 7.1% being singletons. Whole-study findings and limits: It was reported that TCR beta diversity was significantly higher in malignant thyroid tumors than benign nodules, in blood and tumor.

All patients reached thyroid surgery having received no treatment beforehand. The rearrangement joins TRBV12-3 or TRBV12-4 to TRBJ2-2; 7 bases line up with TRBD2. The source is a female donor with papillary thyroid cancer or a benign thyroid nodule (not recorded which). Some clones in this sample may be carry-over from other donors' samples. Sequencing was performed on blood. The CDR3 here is CASSWSGGTGELFF. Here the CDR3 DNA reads TGTGCCAGCAGTTGGTCGGGGGGTACCGGGGAGCTGTTTTTT.